The 5 T cell receptor beta chains below come from one sample, sequenced in a study of shared clonotypes between healthy human individuals. Method: immunoSEQ multiplex PCR; TCRdb's copy keeps in-frame clones and lacks some. The sample lists 950,000 to 1,100,000 clones; around 82% were seen once. Sequenced material: memory CD4+ T cells from PBMCs. Subset noted: CD45RA-negative fraction. These receptors were collected from a man between 18 and 29 years old in good health. Some clones in this sample may be carry-over from other donors' samples.

This clone came up a few times. The chain recombines TRBV5-1 with TRBJ1-2, with D perhaps matching TRBD1 (6 bases). Germline V CDR1 and CDR2: SGHRS, YFSETQ. V lost 4 bases and J lost 3, with 13 bases in between. CDR3 length: 14 residues. The CDR3 sequence: CASSRDRTDYGYTF. As DNA, the CDR3 is TGCGCCAGCAGCCGAGACCGGACAGACTATGGCTACACCTTC. Full variable domain (rest looked up from reference TRBV5-1 and TRBJ1-2): KAGVTQTPRYLIKTRGQQVTLSCSPISGHRSVSWYQQTPGQGLQFLFEYFSETQRNKGNFPGRFSGRQFSNSRSEMNVSTLELGDSALYLCASSRDRTDYGYTFGSGTRLTVV.

This clone came up once. The chain recombines TRBV6-1 with TRBJ1-2, with a possible D match to TRBD1 (5 bases). V was pared by 7 bases and J by 4 bases, with 16 bases between. This CDR3 comprises 14 residues. Germline V lookup: CDR1 MNHNS, CDR2 SASEGT. The CDR3 sequence is CASTALPGRYGYTF. The CDR3 nucleotides are TGTGCCAGCACCGCCCTTCCGGGACGCTATGGCTACACCTTC.

The chain is built from TRBV5-8 and TRBJ2-3; tentatively, D is TRBD1 or TRBD2 (5 bases each). Trimming left V 3 bases short and J 8 bases short, with 13 bases between. Germline lookup yields CDR1 SGHTS and CDR2 YDEGEE. CDR3 length equals 13 residues. The CDR3 bases are TGTGCCAGCAGCTCAATTCCGGGACCTACGCAGTATTTT. Encoded protein: CASSSIPGPTQYF. The full variable domain, its missing parts supplied by reference TRBV5-8 and TRBJ2-3, is EAGVTQSPTHLIKTRGQQATLRCSPISGHTSVYWYQQALGLGLQFLLWYDEGEERNRGNFPPRFSGRQFPNYSSELNVNALELEDSALYLCASSSIPGPTQYFGPGTRLTVL.

This clone was counted many times. This chain uses TRBV30 with TRBJ1-2; D perhaps matches TRBD1 (5 bases). Germline values: CDR1 GTSNPN, CDR2 SVGIG (reference sequence). CDR3 length equals 14 residues. V was cut by 0 bases and J by 7 bases, with 15 bases left in between. The CDR3 reads CAWSVPWGWSGYTF. In DNA, the CDR3 is TGTGCCTGGAGTGTACCTTGGGGGTGGAGTGGCTACACCTTC. The complete variable domain, with remaining parts taken from reference TRBV30 and TRBJ1-2, reads SQTIHQWPATLVQPVGSPLSLECTVEGTSNPNLYWYRQAAGRGLQLLFYSVGIGQISSEVPQNLSASRPQDRQFILSSKKLLLSDSGFYLCAWSVPWGWSGYTFGSGTRLTVV.

The CDR3 sequence is CASRSGRIDTEAFF. CDR3 nucleotides: TGTGCCAGCAGATCCGGGAGAATCGACACTGAAGCTTTCTTT. This chain links TRBV2 with TRBJ1-1; D uncertain. Germline values: CDR1 SNHLY, CDR2 FYNNEI. The CDR3 spans 14 residues. The ends were cut back, 6 bases at V and 3 bases at J, with 14 bases in the middle.